This is a list of T cell receptor beta chains from one sample in a study of CD8 T cells in ankylosing spondylitis. TCRdb recomputed calls from the 5' RACE reads with MiXCR, one row per CDR3 protein. The sample includes about 160,000 distinct CDR3 sequences, 9.8% seen only once; the top ten take over 13%. Sequencing was done on a sample of blood, either unsorted or a sorted T cell fraction (not recorded which). The receptors were gathered from a female donor with ankylosing spondylitis or in good health (not recorded which). CDR3s include the opening cysteine and the closing phenylalanine or tryptophan. D genes are given only for firm matches. Size values are once, few and many counts, or a class for expanded clones, and some rows have none.

j_call: TRBJ2-1
d_call: .
clone_size: few
v_call: TRBV30
cdr3_nt: TGTGCCTGGGATGGTATCCTAGCGCAATCCCTCTCCAACAATGAGCAGTTCTTC
cdr3_aa: CAWDGILAQSLSNNEQFF

j_call: TRBJ1-2
d_call: .
clone_size: .
v_call: TRBV7-9
cdr3_nt: TGTGCCAGCAGCCCCGTCGGTTGGGGCCCAAACTATGGCTACACCTTC
cdr3_aa: CASSPVGWGPNYGYTF

j_call: TRBJ1-5
d_call: .
clone_size: few
v_call: TRBV20-1
cdr3_nt: TGCAGTGCTAGAGGGGAGGGGAGTCAGCCCCAGCATTTT
cdr3_aa: CSARGEGSQPQHF

j_call: TRBJ1-1
d_call: TRBD1
clone_size: .
v_call: TRBV30
cdr3_nt: TGTGCCTGCCCGCAGGGGGCGGGGGCTTTCTTT
cdr3_aa: CACPQGAGAFF

j_call: TRBJ2-2
d_call: .
clone_size: few
v_call: TRBV6-2/TRBV6-3
cdr3_nt: TGTGCCAGCAGTTACAACTATCAATACACCGGGGAGCTGTTTTTT
cdr3_aa: CASSYNYQYTGELFF

j_call: TRBJ2-7
d_call: .
clone_size: few
v_call: TRBV28
cdr3_nt: TGTGCCACCCATCAGGCCCGGCGCTCCTACGAGCAGTACTTC
cdr3_aa: CATHQARRSYEQYF

j_call: TRBJ2-2
d_call: TRBD2
clone_size: few
v_call: TRBV27
cdr3_nt: TGTGCCAGCAGGTGGGGGGGCACCGGGGAGCTGTTTTTT
cdr3_aa: CASRWGGTGELFF

j_call: TRBJ2-7
d_call: .
clone_size: few
v_call: TRBV4-1
cdr3_nt: TGCGCCAGCAGCCCGATCCACGGTAGCTCCTACGAGCAGTACTTC
cdr3_aa: CASSPIHGSSYEQYF

j_call: TRBJ2-7
d_call: .
clone_size: many
v_call: TRBV10-2
cdr3_nt: TGCGCCAGCGAGGACACTACGGGGGAGCAGTACTTC
cdr3_aa: CASEDTTGEQYF

j_call: TRBJ2-2
d_call: TRBD2
clone_size: few
v_call: TRBV29-1
cdr3_nt: TGCAGCGCCCCGGGGGGAAAGAACACCGGGGAGCTGTTTTTT
cdr3_aa: CSAPGGKNTGELFF

j_call: TRBJ2-1
d_call: TRBD1
clone_size: many
v_call: TRBV25-1
cdr3_nt: TGTGCCAGCAGTGGGACAGGAGGCAATGAGCAGTTCTTC
cdr3_aa: CASSGTGGNEQFF

j_call: TRBJ2-5
d_call: .
clone_size: once
v_call: TRBV19
cdr3_nt: TGTGCCAGTATCGACCCGAAGTTTCAAGAGACCCAGTACTTC
cdr3_aa: CASIDPKFQETQYF

j_call: TRBJ2-7
d_call: TRBD2
clone_size: many
v_call: TRBV20-1
cdr3_nt: TGCAGTGCTAGAGGACTAGCGGATTCCTACGAGCAGTACTTC
cdr3_aa: CSARGLADSYEQYF

j_call: TRBJ2-7
d_call: TRBD1
clone_size: .
v_call: TRBV9
cdr3_nt: TGTGCCAGCAGCGTGGGACAGCCACCTGCCGAGCAGTACTTC
cdr3_aa: CASSVGQPPAEQYF

j_call: TRBJ2-7
d_call: .
clone_size: few
v_call: TRBV11-3
cdr3_nt: TGTGCCAGCAGCCTGACCGAGAACTACGAGCAGTACTTC
cdr3_aa: CASSLTENYEQYF

j_call: TRBJ2-1
d_call: TRBD2
clone_size: .
v_call: TRBV6-1
cdr3_nt: TGTGCCAGCAGTGTGACTAGCGGCCTAAACAATGAGCAGTTCTTC
cdr3_aa: CASSVTSGLNNEQFF

j_call: TRBJ2-7
d_call: TRBD1
clone_size: few
v_call: TRBV2
cdr3_nt: TGTGCCAGCAGTGAGAGGGGGCAGGGGGACGAGCAGTACTTC
cdr3_aa: CASSERGQGDEQYF

j_call: TRBJ2-1
d_call: .
clone_size: many
v_call: TRBV28
cdr3_nt: TGTGCCAGCAGTTTTAACCTGGGCACGCAGTTCTTC
cdr3_aa: CASSFNLGTQFF

j_call: TRBJ2-7
d_call: TRBD1
clone_size: few
v_call: TRBV29-1
cdr3_nt: TGCAGCGTCGTCGGAGGGGACAGGGTCAACGAGCAGTACTTC
cdr3_aa: CSVVGGDRVNEQYF

j_call: TRBJ2-7
d_call: TRBD1
clone_size: many
v_call: TRBV12-3/TRBV12-4
cdr3_nt: TGTGCCAGCACCAGGACAGGGGACGAGCAGTACTTC
cdr3_aa: CASTRTGDEQYF

j_call: TRBJ2-1
d_call: .
clone_size: few
v_call: TRBV6-1
cdr3_nt: TGTGCCAGCAGTGTTCCGAGCCGAATTAACAATGAGCAGTTCTTC
cdr3_aa: CASSVPSRINNEQFF

j_call: TRBJ1-2
d_call: .
clone_size: few
v_call: TRBV20-1
cdr3_nt: TGCAGTGCTCCGAACACGGACGGAGGAAGCGGTGGCTACACCTTC
cdr3_aa: CSAPNTDGGSGGYTF